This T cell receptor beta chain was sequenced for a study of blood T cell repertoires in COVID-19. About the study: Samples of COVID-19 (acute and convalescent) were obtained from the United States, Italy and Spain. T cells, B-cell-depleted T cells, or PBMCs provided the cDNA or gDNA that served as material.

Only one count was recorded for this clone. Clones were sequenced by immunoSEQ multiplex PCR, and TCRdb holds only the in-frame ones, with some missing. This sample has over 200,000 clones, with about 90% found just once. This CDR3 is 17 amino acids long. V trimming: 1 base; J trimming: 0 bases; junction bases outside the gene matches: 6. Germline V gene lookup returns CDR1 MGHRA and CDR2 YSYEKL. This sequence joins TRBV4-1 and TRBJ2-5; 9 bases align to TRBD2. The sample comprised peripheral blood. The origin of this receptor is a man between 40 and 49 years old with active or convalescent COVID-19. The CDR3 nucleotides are TGCGCCAGCAGCCAAGCGCGGGAGGGTACTAACCAAGAGACCCAGTACTTC. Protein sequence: CASSQAREGTNQETQYF.